Following are 12 T cell receptor beta chains from one sample sequenced in a study of T cell responses to AZD1222 COVID-19 vaccine. Sequencing was performed with immunoSEQ multiplex PCR; in TCRdb, only in-frame clones are kept and a portion is missing. The sample contains around 160,000 clones, 91% of which appear only once. The source material was peripheral blood, sampled on day 0 of AZD1222 vaccination. These receptors were taken from an adult in good health.

The genes are TRBV6-2 or TRBV6-3 and TRBJ2-3; TRBD2 aligns across 8 bases. The germline V gene has CDR1 MNHEY and CDR2 SVGEGT. The CDR3 loop spans 16 amino acids. The junction had 12 bases not matched to a gene; V was cut back by 5 bases and J by 5 bases. CDR3 coding DNA: TGTGCCAGCAGTGGGATTTCCGGGAGGGCCAGAGATACGCAGTATTTT. This codes for CASSGISGRARDTQYF.

The rearrangement joins TRBV15 to TRBJ2-1; 9 bases line up with TRBD1. CDR1 is LNHNV and CDR2 is YYDKDF in the germline V gene (reference sequence). The trim removed 3 bases at V and 4 bases at J, leaving 4 bases unmatched. This CDR3 contains 15 residues. The CDR3 reads CATSRGQGTYNEQFF. The CDR3 DNA reads as TGTGCCACCAGCAGGGGACAGGGTACATACAATGAGCAGTTCTTC.

The chain carries TRBV9 and TRBJ2-3; TRBD2 matches at 7 bases. CDR1 and CDR2 from the germline V gene are SGDLS and YYNGEE. This CDR3 is built from 18 residues. The V and J ends lost 0 bases and 5 bases, in that order; junction bases with no gene match: 15. In nucleotides, the CDR3 is TGTGCCAGCAGCGTAGAGTCGGGGGGAGGGTCCCGGGTAGATACGCAGTATTTT. Its translation is CASSVESGGGSRVDTQYF.

V is TRBV3-1 (or the pseudogene TRBV3-2) and J is TRBJ1-2; 7 bases fit TRBD1. With 1 base clipped from V and 4 bases from J, the junction kept 6 bases outside the gene matches. This CDR3 contains 15 residues. The germline CDR1 and CDR2 sequences are LGHDT and YNNKEL (reference sequence). Here the CDR3 DNA reads TGTGCCAGCAGCCAAGGGCCGGACAGGCCCTATGGCTACACCTTC. Its translation: CASSQGPDRPYGYTF.

The chain is built from TRBV3-1 (or the pseudogene TRBV3-2) and TRBJ1-1, with D uncertain. V gave up 3 bases and J gave up 1 base, with 9 bases separating them. This CDR3 is built from 14 residues. Germline values: CDR1 LGHDT, CDR2 YNNKEL (reference sequence). CDR3 nucleotide sequence: TGTGCCAGCAGCCAGGGGTTCCCGAACACTGAAGCTTTCTTT. Amino acids: CASSQGFPNTEAFF.

The J gene is TRBJ1-5, the V gene TRBV19; D is uncertain. The germline CDR1 and CDR2 sequences are LNHDA and SQIVND (reference sequence). The CDR3 covers 12 residues. V was trimmed by 2 bases and J by 11 bases, leaving 10 bases between them. This CDR3 reads CASSIIRGTQHF. In nucleotides, the CDR3 is TGTGCCAGTAGTATAATTAGAGGGACCCAGCATTTT. Based on the CDR3 plus reference TRBV19 and TRBJ1-5, the full variable domain is DGGITQSPKYLFRKEGQNVTLSCEQNLNHDAMYWYRQDPGQGLRLIYYSQIVNDFQKGDIAEGYSVSREKKESFPLTVTSAQKNPTAFYLCASSIIRGTQHFGDGTRLSIL.

This chain joins TRBV5-1 and TRBJ2-7; D might be TRBD1 (5 bases). The CDR3 covers 11 residues. Trimming took off 2 bases at V and 8 bases at J, with 8 bases between the two ends. Germline V lookup: CDR1 SGHRS, CDR2 YFSETQ. CDR3 DNA sequence: TGCGCCAGCAGCTTTGACAGACAGCAGTACTTC. Translation gives CASSFDRQQYF.

This sequence joins TRBV7-2 and TRBJ1-2; TRBD1 matches at 8 bases. Germline V CDR1 and CDR2: SGHTA, FQGNSA. The CDR3 sequence is 12 residues long. After removal of 5 bases from V and 8 bases from J, the junction contained 4 bases not matched to a gene. DNA of the CDR3: TGTGCCAGCAGCCTAGACAGGGGCGGCTACACCTTC. Protein sequence: CASSLDRGGYTF.

The rearrangement uses TRBV28 and TRBJ2-1; D not resolved. Germline CDR1 reads MDHEN; CDR2 reads SYDVKM. CDR3 length: 15 residues. The ends were cut back, 5 bases at V and 0 bases at J, with 11 bases in the middle. The CDR3 nucleotides read TGTGCCAGCAGTGAAGGCTCTCCCTCCTACAATGAGCAGTTCTTC. Protein sequence: CASSEGSPSYNEQFF.

V is TRBV9 and J is TRBJ1-6; maybe TRBD1 (5 bases). V was cut by 2 bases and J by 1 base, with 13 bases left in between. Germline V gene lookup returns CDR1 SGDLS and CDR2 YYNGEE. This CDR3 is 17 amino acids long. CDR3 loop: CASSVRKGFSYNSPLHF. In nucleotides, the CDR3 is TGTGCCAGCAGCGTTCGGAAGGGGTTTTCCTATAATTCACCCCTCCACTTT.

The chain uses TRBV25-1 and TRBJ1-6, with no clear D. The CDR3 consists of 14 residues. With 6 bases removed from V and 8 bases from J, the gap between germline ends came to 14 bases. The germline CDR1 and CDR2 sequences are MGHDK and SYGVNS. As DNA, the CDR3 is TGTGCCAGCAGGAACCGGGAGGAATATTCACCCCTCCACTTT. This gives the protein CASRNREEYSPLHF.

The chain is built from TRBV7-2 and TRBJ2-5, with D possibly being TRBD1 or TRBD2 (6 bases each). Germline V gene lookup returns CDR1 SGHTA and CDR2 FQGNSA. V was cut by 1 base and J by 4 bases, with 13 bases left in between. This CDR3 has 15 amino acids. The CDR3 protein is CASSLGGGPGETQYF. The CDR3 nucleotides are TGTGCCAGCAGCTTAGGAGGGGGGCCGGGAGAGACCCAGTACTTC.